This TCR beta chain was captured in a study of yellow fever vaccine responses in identical twins. The study, taken as a whole, reports: Reportedly, twins' vaccine T cell responses looked partly convergent and partly personalized.

Remarks on this clonotype: Antigen unknown.

TCRdb passed the RT-PCR reads through MiXCR, listing each CDR3 protein once. In the table there are about 9,000 distinct CDR3 sequences, approximately 88% of which are singletons. This TCR derives from a woman aged 18-29 years who received the yellow fever vaccine. Sample: T cells from blood (PBMCs), unsorted or a sorted subset (not recorded which), taken before or after yellow fever vaccination (not recorded which).

CDR3 in amino acids: CASSLENRRDPQYF. CDR3 coding DNA: TGCGCCAGCAGCTTGGAGAACAGGCGGGACCCGCAGTACTTC. The chain has TRBV5-1 and TRBJ2-7, with TRBD2 as a possible D gene (6 bases). Germline V gene sequence: CDR1 SGHRS, CDR2 YFSETQ. V was cut by 0 bases and J by 9 bases, with 16 bases left in between. This CDR3 is 14 amino acids long. Filled out from reference TRBV5-1 and TRBJ2-7, the complete variable domain reads KAGVTQTPRYLIKTRGQQVTLSCSPISGHRSVSWYQQTPGQGLQFLFEYFSETQRNKGNFPGRFSGRQFSNSRSEMNVSTLELGDSALYLCASSLENRRDPQYFGPGTRLTVT.